The 30 T cell receptor beta chains listed next were all sequenced from one sample in a study of identifying expanded T cells in peripheral blood (dated by TCRdb to the late 2010s). Library construction relied on the immunoSEQ multiplex PCR assay. TCRdb mirrors the immuneACCESS table, restricted to in-frame sequences. Some clones are absent from its copies; in checked studies, under half trace to an unresolved V gene, and the reason for the others is unknown. This sample gives tens of thousands of clones in total; 88% of them show up just once. Around 20% of the sample lies in the top ten. The sequenced sample was blood. These receptors originate from a person aged 18-70 years in good health.

The chain combines TRBV7-8 with TRBJ2-7, with D possibly being TRBD2 (5 bases). Germline loops: CDR1 SGHVS, CDR2 FQNEAQ. The V gene lost 0 bases and the J gene lost 2 bases, with 20 bases spanning the gap. The length of the CDR3 is 18 residues. In DNA, the CDR3 is TGTGCCAGCAGCTTAGCGAAATCAAGAGGACTGGCTACCTACGAGCAGTACTTC. Its translation: CASSLAKSRGLATYEQYF.

The chain joins TRBV7-8 to TRBJ2-7; D may be TRBD1 (5 bases). CDR1 is SGHVS and CDR2 is FQNEAQ in the germline V gene. The CDR3 is 15 residues long. V dropped 5 bases and J dropped 0 bases, with 14 bases sitting between them. CDR3 bases: TGTGCCAGCAGCCCACGCAGGGTGAACTCCTACGAGCAGTACTTC. This translates into CASSPRRVNSYEQYF.

The chain links TRBV2 to TRBJ1-2; no reliable D call. The CDR3 covers 10 residues. CDR1 and CDR2 (germline): SNHLY, FYNNEI. Between the trimmed V and J ends, which lost 6 bases and 8 bases, there was a span of 7 bases. The CDR3 loop is CASSRAGYTF. For the CDR3, the DNA is TGTGCCAGCAGCCGTGCGGGCTACACCTTC.

This chain connects TRBV11-2 to TRBJ2-7; 7 bases are shared with TRBD2. This CDR3 spans 14 amino acids. Trimming removed 0 bases from V and 10 bases from J; junction bases left unmatched: 9. Looked up from germline, CDR1 is SGHAT and CDR2 is FQNNGV. In DNA form, the CDR3 reads TGTGCCAGCAGCTTAGATCAATCGGGGGGTAGACAGTACTTC. As protein: CASSLDQSGGRQYF.

The V gene is TRBV5-1, the J gene TRBJ2-3; 7 bases match TRBD2. Trimming removed 4 bases from V and 2 bases from J; junction bases left unmatched: 4. Germline lookup yields CDR1 SGHRS and CDR2 YFSETQ. This CDR3 comprises 14 residues. CDR3 nucleotide sequence: TGCGCCAGCAGCGAGGGACTAACCACAGATACGCAGTATTTT. Translation gives CASSEGLTTDTQYF.

The chain joins TRBV28 to TRBJ1-5; 10 bases fit TRBD1. The length of the CDR3 is 14 residues. Germline V gene data show CDR1 as MDHEN and CDR2 as SYDVKM. V shed 3 bases and J 7 bases; nucleotides not matched to a gene: 3. The CDR3, as DNA: TGTGCCAGCAGTTTGGGACAGGGGACCCAGCCCCAGCATTTT. It yields the protein CASSLGQGTQPQHF.

V gene TRBV19 combines with J gene TRBJ2-7; the match to TRBD1 covers 10 bases. Trimming at V came to 5 bases and at J to 7 bases, leaving 8 bases not matched to a gene. Germline V lookup: CDR1 LNHDA, CDR2 SQIVND (reference sequence). This CDR3 has 14 amino acids. The CDR3 loop reads CASSADRGLREQYF. The DNA for the CDR3 is TGTGCCAGTAGTGCAGACAGGGGGCTACGAGAGCAGTACTTC.

The chain carries TRBV5-1 and TRBJ1-1; D is perhaps TRBD1 (5 bases). This CDR3 is built from 14 residues. Germline values: CDR1 SGHRS, CDR2 YFSETQ. The germline V and J ends were trimmed by 3 bases and 3 bases, with 12 bases remaining between them. CDR3 DNA: TGCGCCAGCAGCTCAGGGACGGGGGACACTGAAGCTTTCTTT. It yields the protein CASSSGTGDTEAFF.

The count of this clone is one. The chain uses TRBV19 and TRBJ2-7; 8 bases are a match to TRBD2. J lost 4 bases, V lost 5 bases, and 7 bases had no gene match. This CDR3 has 14 amino acids. Per germline, CDR1 LNHDA and CDR2 SQIVND (reference sequence). CDR3 in DNA: TGTGCCAGTAGTCCCGGGACTAGGCGTTACGAGCAGTACTTC. It codes for CASSPGTRRYEQYF.

This chain connects TRBV7-8 to TRBJ1-1; D remains unclear. CDR1 and CDR2 (germline): SGHVS, FQNEAQ. There are 15 residues in the CDR3. V was cut by 0 bases and J by 1 base, with 9 bases left in between. CDR3 DNA: TGTGCCAGCAGCTTAGCGCAAGGGAGGAACACTGAAGCTTTCTTT. It codes for CASSLAQGRNTEAFF.

The chain employs TRBV18 and TRBJ2-7; 9 bases line up with TRBD1. V was clipped by 6 bases and J by 2 bases; unmatched bases: 5. The CDR3 is 14 residues long. Per the germline V gene, CDR1 is KGHSH and CDR2 is LQKENI. DNA for the CDR3: TGTGCCAGCTCCGGGACAGGGATAACCTACGAGCAGTACTTC. Amino acids: CASSGTGITYEQYF.

The rearrangement joins TRBV10-1 to TRBJ2-3, with D maybe TRBD2 (5 bases). The V gene's germline CDR1 is WNHNN and CDR2 SYGVQD (reference sequence). Trimming left V 3 bases short and J 7 bases short, with 8 bases between. The CDR3 covers 12 residues. CDR3: CASSDRGYTQYF. The CDR3 DNA is TGCGCCAGCAGTGATCGGGGATATACGCAGTATTTT.

This rearrangement joins TRBV14 to TRBJ1-3; no firm D call. Looked up from germline, CDR1 is SGHDN and CDR2 is FVKESK. Trimming shortened V by 4 bases and J by 4 bases, and 5 bases separated the two germline ends. CDR3 size: 12 residues. This chain's CDR3 is CASSPGGNTIYF. CDR3 sequence (DNA): TGTGCCAGCAGCCCCGGAGGAAACACCATATATTTT.

The chain links TRBV4-2 to TRBJ1-5, with 9 positions matching TRBD1. V gave up 0 bases and J gave up 2 bases; unmatched junction bases: 2. This CDR3 comprises 16 residues. CDR1 is LGHNA and CDR2 is YNFKEQ in the germline V gene. CDR3 region: CASSQEQGAGNQPQHF. CDR3 bases: TGTGCCAGCAGCCAAGAACAGGGGGCCGGCAATCAGCCCCAGCATTTT.

This chain joins TRBV19 and TRBJ1-5; no firm D call. Germline V gene sequence: CDR1 LNHDA, CDR2 SQIVND (reference sequence). The CDR3 has 16 residues. V lost 1 base, J lost 4 bases, and 14 bases lay in between. CDR3 nucleotides: TGTGCCAGTAGTATAGCCCCTTGGCAGGCTAATCAGCCCCAGCATTTT. This sequence encodes CASSIAPWQANQPQHF.

This chain links TRBV27 with TRBJ2-7; 8 bases align to TRBD1. With 0 bases clipped from V and 6 bases from J, the junction kept 7 bases outside the gene matches. The CDR3 has 15 residues. Germline CDR1 MNHEY, CDR2 SMNVEV (reference sequence). For the CDR3, the DNA is TGTGCCAGCAGTTTATCGTCGCAGGGGGCTACCGAGCAGTACTTC. Its protein is CASSLSSQGATEQYF.

CDR3 DNA sequence: TGTGCCTGGAGTCGACAGGGCCGGTGGAACACAGATACGCAGTATTTT. Translation gives CAWSRQGRWNTDTQYF. The genes are TRBV30 and TRBJ2-3, with 7 bases matching TRBD1. The germline CDR1 and CDR2 sequences are GTSNPN and SVGIG (reference sequence). J was trimmed by 2 bases and V by 2 bases; bases with no gene match: 10. CDR3 length equals 16 residues.

This sequence joins TRBV5-1 and TRBJ2-7; 8 bases are shared with TRBD1. The CDR3 runs to 18 residues. Looked up from germline, CDR1 is SGHRS and CDR2 is YFSETQ. Germline trimming cut 1 base from V and 3 bases from J; bases unmatched to any gene: 15. The CDR3, as DNA: TGCGCCAGCAGCTTGCGACCAGGGGGCTTAGGAATCGACTACGAGCAGTACTTC. Encoded protein: CASSLRPGGLGIDYEQYF.

V gene TRBV7-6 combines with J gene TRBJ1-3; a possible D gene is TRBD1 (5 bases). Trimming took 1 base from V and 11 from J, leaving 18 bases between them. This CDR3 is 15 amino acids long. Germline V gene data show CDR1 as SGHVS and CDR2 as FNYEAQ. The CDR3 loop is CASSLGPLELGPIYF. The CDR3 DNA sequence: TGTGCCAGCAGCTTAGGCCCTCTCGAGTTGGGACCCATATATTTT.

This clone occurred once. V is TRBV29-1 and J is TRBJ2-3; TRBD1 matches at 9 bases. The trim removed 1 base at V and 3 bases at J, leaving 2 bases unmatched. CDR3 length equals 14 residues. Germline V gene data show CDR1 as SQVTM and CDR2 as ANQGSEA. The CDR3 loop reads CSVEGGTGTDTQYF. CDR3 in DNA: TGCAGCGTTGAAGGAGGGACAGGGACAGATACGCAGTATTTT.

In its sample, this clone was seen a few times. This chain connects TRBV4-3 to TRBJ1-2; 9 nucleotides align to TRBD1. After removal of 5 bases from V and 6 bases from J, the junction contained 7 bases not matched to a gene. The CDR3 is 14 residues long. The germline CDR1 and CDR2 sequences are LGHNA and YSLEER. In DNA, the CDR3 is TGCGCCAGCAGCAAACAACAGGGGGCCAATGGCTACACCTTC. This sequence encodes CASSKQQGANGYTF.

The rearrangement uses TRBV5-1 and TRBJ2-7; TRBD1 matches 7 bases. The germline V gene encodes CDR1 SGHRS and CDR2 YFSETQ. The ends lost 3 bases at V and 4 bases at J; junction bases unmatched: 4. This CDR3 has 13 residues. Written as DNA, the CDR3 is TGCGCCAGCAGCTGGGACAGACAATACGAGCAGTACTTC. It yields the protein CASSWDRQYEQYF.

This clone showed up just a few times. This chain joins TRBV7-8 and TRBJ2-7; 11 bases are shared with TRBD1. The V and J ends lost 9 bases and 3 bases, in that order; junction bases with no gene match: 4. This CDR3 region has 13 residues. Germline CDR1 reads SGHVS; CDR2 reads FQNEAQ. The CDR3 bases are TGTGCCAGGACCGGGACAGGGGGCTACGAGCAGTACTTC. This translates into CARTGTGGYEQYF.

A single count supports this clone. V is TRBV2 and J is TRBJ2-1; D is unresolved. CDR3 length: 15 amino acids. V lost 10 bases to trimming and J lost 7 bases, with 23 bases between them. Germline CDR1 reads SNHLY; CDR2 reads FYNNEI. CDR3 sequence: CATSSTGLGRNEQFF. The DNA of the CDR3 is TGTGCCACATCATCGACGGGCCTGGGCCGTAATGAGCAGTTCTTC.

This sequence joins TRBV6-1 and TRBJ1-1, with a possible D match to TRBD1 (5 bases). The CDR3 runs 13 residues. The V end lost 4 bases, the J end lost 2 bases, and 8 bases lay between the germline ends. The germline CDR1 and CDR2 sequences are MNHNS and SASEGT. The CDR3 spells CASSADSNTEAFF. CDR3 DNA: TGTGCCAGCAGTGCCGACAGCAACACTGAAGCTTTCTTT.

The V gene is TRBV6-5, the J gene TRBJ2-5; 8 bases line up with TRBD1. V lost 5 bases and J lost 2; bases outside the gene matches: 4. The CDR3 contains 14 residues. Per germline, CDR1 MNHEY and CDR2 SVGAGI. CDR3 nucleotide sequence: TGTGCCAGCAGTAGGGACAGGATTCAAGAGACCCAGTACTTC. It translates to CASSRDRIQETQYF.

The rearrangement joins TRBV7-9 to TRBJ2-6, with 7 bases aligning to TRBD2. Germline V gene data show CDR1 as SEHNR and CDR2 as FQNEAQ (reference sequence). The CDR3 consists of 17 residues. J lost 1 base, V lost 2 bases, and 5 bases had no gene match. CDR3 DNA sequence: TGTGCCAGCAGCTTATGGGGGGACTATTCTGGGGCCAACGTCCTGACTTTC. It codes for CASSLWGDYSGANVLTF.

The chain joins TRBV7-2 to TRBJ1-1, with D uncertain. Trimming took off 3 bases at V and 1 base at J, with 9 bases between the two ends. The CDR3 has 14 residues. Looked up from germline, CDR1 is SGHTA and CDR2 is FQGNSA. CDR3 amino acids: CASSLGRWNTEAFF. DNA for the CDR3: TGTGCCAGCAGCTTGGGCAGATGGAACACTGAAGCTTTCTTT.

The chain has TRBV20-1 and TRBJ2-1; D gene uncertain. The germline V and J ends were trimmed by 4 bases and 3 bases, with 4 bases remaining between them. The germline V gene has CDR1 DFQATT and CDR2 SNEGSKA (reference sequence). The CDR3 runs 11 residues. The CDR3 nucleotides read TGCAGTGCTACCGACTACAATGAGCAGTTCTTC. The encoded protein is CSATDYNEQFF.

Note on this clone: The junction and the germline gene differ at one end; a read error may be behind it. The rearrangement uses TRBV13 and TRBJ1-2, with D unclear. Germline CDR1 is PRHDT and CDR2 is FYEKMQ (reference sequence). CDR3 size: 12 residues. CDR3 sequence: CASSRQPGPLKF. The CDR3 bases are TGTGCCAGCAGCCGACAACCGGGTCCTCTTAAATTC.